This TCR beta chain was identified during a study of breast tumors, draining lymph nodes, adjacent tissues. General observations from the study: Tumors had less TCR diversity than lymph nodes, more than nontumor tissue. Data only fit, rather than demonstrated, lymph node origin of most tumor T cells. Luminal-like breast cancer showed significantly greater tumor-nontumor repertoire similarity than basal-like breast cancer did.

Unmatched junction bases numbered 7, after V lost 4 bases and J lost 5 bases. This CDR3 has 15 amino acids. Germline lookup yields CDR1 MNHEY and CDR2 SVGEGT. Axillary draining lymph nodes of breast cancer patients supplied the node samples. This clonotype came up a few times. The antigen is undetermined. TCRdb independently ran MiXCR on the multiplex PCR reads; one entry per CDR3 protein. The sample records about 180,000 distinct CDR3 sequences, about 33% being singletons. Material: axillary lymph node tissue. V gene TRBV6-2 or TRBV6-3 combines with J gene TRBJ2-7; TRBD1 matches at 11 bases. The TCR sequence derives from a female donor with breast cancer. Some clones in this sample may be carry-over from other donors' samples. The DNA for the CDR3 is TGTGCCAGCAGTTCCGTGGGACAGGGGGTCGACGAGCAGTACTTC. Its protein is CASSSVGQGVDEQYF.